Given below is one TCR beta chain in context. TCRdb fed the RT-PCR reads into MiXCR, producing one record per CDR3 protein. The sample consists of fewer than 800,000 distinct CDR3 sequences, 11% to 15% of them appearing once. The CDR3 is 15 amino acids. The germline gives CDR1 SGHTA, CDR2 FQGTGA. V lost 8 bases and J lost 3; bases outside the gene matches: 9. This clonotype originated in a female donor in good health, serving as a healthy control. The chain links TRBV7-3 to TRBJ2-7; 11 bases are a match to TRBD2. Sequences were obtained from memory CD4+ T cells from blood. The CDR3 DNA is TGTGCCAGCCGCCAATCCACTAGCGGGAGCTACGAGCAGTACTTC. This gives the protein CASRQSTSGSYEQYF.